This T cell receptor beta chain was sequenced in a study of identical twins. Whole-study findings and limits: Among beta out-of-frame sequences, excess sharing between twins appeared weaker.

This CDR3 spans 14 amino acids. V was shortened by 1 base and J by 6 bases, with 10 bases between the two germline ends. The V gene's germline CDR1 is DFQATT and CDR2 SNEGSKA (reference sequence). Unique molecular identifiers were present on the cDNA, which also gained a universal primer site by template switching. TCRdb redid the calling of the 5' RACE reads with MiXCR, one entry per CDR3 protein. Of 450,000 or so distinct CDR3 sequences in the sample, around 15% were seen once. Healthy Caucasians were all of the donors. This clonotype was found many times. The antigen remains undetermined. The same data also went into a second study, on yellow fever vaccine responses in identical twins.

The rearrangement joins TRBV20-1 to TRBJ1-6; possibly TRBD1 for D (5 bases). The sample was CD4+ T cells sorted from blood. This receptor was obtained from a woman aged 18-29 years in good health. Here the CDR3 DNA reads TGCAGTGCTAGAGTCGAGGGGTTTAATTCACCCCTCCACTTT. Translating gives CSARVEGFNSPLHF.